This T cell receptor beta chain was identified during a study of blood T cells in healthy people across ages. Study-wide findings and caveats: Long-lived donors had more naive CD4+ cells and higher diversity than aged donors.

V lost 5 bases, J lost 0 bases, and 8 bases lay in between. CDR1 is SQVTM and CDR2 is ANQGSEA in the germline V gene. This CDR3 contains 13 residues. The authors ran a second PCR of roughly 6 to 12 cycles using a sample-barcoded 5' primer and a J-beta primer mix. Every cDNA molecule carried a tag from a template-switch adaptor bearing 12 random nucleotides. TCRdb called the 5' RACE reads again in MiXCR, with one record for every CDR3 protein. This sample has about 1,000,000 distinct CDR3 sequences, with 45% found just once. The individuals who served as donors were healthy Caucasians living in Russia, aged roughly 6 to 95. Samples each yielded at least 5 micrograms of total RNA. Note on this clonotype: What it binds is not known.

The chain uses TRBV29-1 and TRBJ1-3; D is unresolved. Sequences were obtained from blood. The receptor comes from a woman in her fifties or sixties in good health. The CDR3 DNA is TGCAGCGTTTCTGACGGCTCTGGAAACACCATATATTTT. Translating it yields CSVSDGSGNTIYF.